A single TCR beta chain is shown here with its context. Germline V lookup: CDR1 KGHDR, CDR2 SFDVKD. The CDR3 loop spans 13 amino acids. With 9 bases clipped from V and 7 bases from J, the junction kept 10 bases outside the gene matches. The sample comes from a study of blood T cell repertoires in COVID-19. For the study at large: Some COVID-19 samples were acute and others convalescent; all came from the United States, Italy and Spain. T cells, B-cell-depleted T cells, or PBMCs supplied cDNA or gDNA.

In the original analysis: Researchers report that nucleated cell counts were estimated from reference gene primer amplification. Here immunoSEQ multiplex PCR was the method, and the copy in TCRdb shows in-frame clones only, minus some. V, J and clone size derive from that table, while D and trimming were established from the DNA sequence. The sample lists around 140,000 clones; about four fifths were seen once. The V and J genes are TRBV24-1 and TRBJ1-2; 7 bases line up with TRBD1. Sequencing was done on a sample of peripheral blood. This sequence originates from a woman between 55 and 75 years old with acute or convalescent COVID-19. The CDR3 sequence: CATGDRASGGYTF. CDR3 DNA: TGTGCCACCGGCGACAGGGCCTCGGGTGGCTACACCTTC.